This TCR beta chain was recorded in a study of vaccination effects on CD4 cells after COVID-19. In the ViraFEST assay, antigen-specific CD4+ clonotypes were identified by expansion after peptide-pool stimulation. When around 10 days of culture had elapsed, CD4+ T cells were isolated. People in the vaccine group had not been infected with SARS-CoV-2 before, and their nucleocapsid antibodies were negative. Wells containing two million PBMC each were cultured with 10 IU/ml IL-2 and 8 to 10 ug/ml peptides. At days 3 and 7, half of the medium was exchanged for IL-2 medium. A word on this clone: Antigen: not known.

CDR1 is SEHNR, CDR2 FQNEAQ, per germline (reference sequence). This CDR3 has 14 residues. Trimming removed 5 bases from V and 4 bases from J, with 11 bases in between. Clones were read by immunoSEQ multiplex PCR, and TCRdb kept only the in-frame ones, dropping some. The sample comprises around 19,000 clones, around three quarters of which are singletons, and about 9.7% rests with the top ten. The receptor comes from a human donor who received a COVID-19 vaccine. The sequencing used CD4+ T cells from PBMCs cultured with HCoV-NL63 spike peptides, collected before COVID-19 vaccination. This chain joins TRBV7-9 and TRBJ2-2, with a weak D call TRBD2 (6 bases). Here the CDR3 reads CASSITTSTGELFF. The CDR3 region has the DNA TGTGCCAGCAGCATCACGACTAGCACCGGGGAGCTGTTTTTT.